This note documents a single T cell receptor beta chain sequence. Its specificity is not known. Per the germline V gene, CDR1 is MNHEY and CDR2 is SMNVEV (reference sequence). This CDR3 has 15 amino acids. V lost 5 bases, J lost 6 bases, and 13 bases stayed unmatched. Prepared libraries of TCR beta cDNA carried unique molecular identifiers. TCRdb independently ran MiXCR on the PCR reads; one entry per CDR3 protein. The table lists 450,000 to 650,000 distinct CDR3 sequences, about 40% of them singletons. The sample comes from a study of post-analysis software for immune sequencing data. General study points: About five TRBV segments, including TRBV5-6, TRBV5-1 and TRBV20-1, were more frequent in patients than controls.

This sequence originates from a girl between 10 and 17 years old with multiple sclerosis. Sequenced material: blood. J is TRBJ2-7 and V is TRBV27; 7 nucleotides align to TRBD2. CDR3 amino acids: CASSPLGAGVSEQYF. CDR3 in DNA: TGTGCCAGCAGTCCGCTTGGGGCGGGAGTATCCGAGCAGTACTTC.